The clone carrying this TCR beta chain was picked up a small number of times. The source of the sample is a study of T cell changes during pregnancy in multiple sclerosis. Measured with immunoSEQ multiplex PCR; TCRdb has only the in-frame clones, and not every one. This table holds tens of thousands of clones, nearly 90% found once. CDR1 is SGHRS and CDR2 is YFSETQ in the germline V gene. V dropped 4 bases and J dropped 6 bases, with 11 bases sitting between them. The CDR3 is 13 amino acids. This chain links TRBV5-1 with TRBJ2-1, with D perhaps TRBD2 (5 bases). Sequencing was performed on CD4+ T cells from peripheral blood mononuclear cells, taken in the third trimester of pregnancy. This TCR came from a female donor in good health, enrolled as a control in a pregnancy study. CDR3 nucleotide sequence: TGCGCCAGCAGCCCTGAGGGTGGCAATGAGCAGTTCTTC. It encodes CASSPEGGNEQFF. Combining the CDR3 with reference TRBV5-1 and TRBJ2-1 gives the whole variable domain KAGVTQTPRYLIKTRGQQVTLSCSPISGHRSVSWYQQTPGQGLQFLFEYFSETQRNKGNFPGRFSGRQFSNSRSEMNVSTLELGDSALYLCASSPEGGNEQFFGPGTRLTVL.